This TCR beta chain was found in a study of blood T cells in healthy people across ages. On the study more broadly: Per every two T cells, about one barcoded beta molecule was captured by template switching. Study-wide results and limits: Per million T cells, TCR beta diversity dropped roughly linearly as age increased. Diversity was higher, and naive CD4+ cells more numerous, in long-lived donors than in aged donors.

Notes on this clonotype: Its target is not known. This may come from a read error, since a much larger clone is one base off.

PBMCs, at least 7 million per sample, were isolated. The CDR3 consists of 14 residues. V lost 4 bases, J lost 2 bases, and 11 bases lay in between. Per the germline V gene, CDR1 is LGHNA and CDR2 is YSLEER. Primers used in a second PCR of roughly 7 to 11 cycles were a sample-barcoded 5' primer and a J-beta primer mix. TCRdb passed the 5' RACE reads through MiXCR, listing each CDR3 protein once. The sample holds 1.8 million or so distinct CDR3 sequences, roughly two fifths seen once. The clonotype originates from a human donor in good health. The genes are TRBV4-3 and TRBJ2-5; D possibly corresponds to TRBD1 (6 bases). The sequencing sample was made of blood. The CDR3 region is CASSRWTAQETQYF. For the CDR3, the DNA is TGCGCCAGCAGCCGCTGGACAGCACAAGAGACCCAGTACTTC.